This TCR beta chain was captured by sequencing in a study of T cell responses to AZD1222 COVID-19 vaccine. Across the study: Whether given at about 4 or about 12 weeks, second doses were pooled.

Study-wide results and caveats: Every sample of the repertoires postdated the peak T cell response.

Measured with immunoSEQ multiplex PCR; TCRdb has only the in-frame clones, and not every one. This table has some 180,000 clones, 85% to 90% appearing once. A note on this clone: Its antigen is still unknown.

Per germline, CDR1 SGHVS and CDR2 FQNEAQ. J lost 5 bases, V lost 3 bases, and 4 bases had no gene match. The CDR3 runs 15 residues. This specimen was peripheral blood, taken on day 0 of AZD1222 vaccination. V gene TRBV7-8 combines with J gene TRBJ2-5; 12 positions agree with TRBD2. The TCR sequence derives from an adult in good health. The CDR3 region has the DNA TGTGCCAGCAGCTTTCTAGCGGGAGGGCGGGAGACCCAGTACTTC. It is translated as CASSFLAGGRETQYF.